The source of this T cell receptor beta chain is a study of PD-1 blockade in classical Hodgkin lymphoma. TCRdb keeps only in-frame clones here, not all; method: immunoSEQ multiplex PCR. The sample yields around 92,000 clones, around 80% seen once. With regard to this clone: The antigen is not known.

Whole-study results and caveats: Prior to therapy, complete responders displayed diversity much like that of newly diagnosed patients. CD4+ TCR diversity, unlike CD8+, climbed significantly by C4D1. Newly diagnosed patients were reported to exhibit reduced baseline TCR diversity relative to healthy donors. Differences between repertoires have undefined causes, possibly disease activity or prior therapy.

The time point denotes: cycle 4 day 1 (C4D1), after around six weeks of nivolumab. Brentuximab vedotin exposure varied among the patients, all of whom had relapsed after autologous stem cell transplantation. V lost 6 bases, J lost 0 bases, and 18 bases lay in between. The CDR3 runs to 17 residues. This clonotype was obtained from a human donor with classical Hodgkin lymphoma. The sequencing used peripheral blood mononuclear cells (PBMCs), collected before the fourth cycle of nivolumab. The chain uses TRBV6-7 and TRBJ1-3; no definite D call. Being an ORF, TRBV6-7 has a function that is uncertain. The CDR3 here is CASSRPRAPASGNTIYF. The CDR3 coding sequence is TGTGCCAGCAGCCGCCCGCGAGCCCCTGCCTCTGGAAACACCATATATTTT.